This T cell receptor beta chain was sequenced during a study of shared clonotypes between healthy human individuals. This CDR3 spans 15 amino acids. In germline, CDR1 is SGHRS, CDR2 YFSETQ. The V and J ends lost 0 bases and 0 bases respectively, with 7 bases between them. Sequencing was performed with immunoSEQ multiplex PCR; in TCRdb, only in-frame clones are kept and a portion is missing. The sample records about half a million clones, roughly 80% being singletons. Donors were healthy HIV-negative adults without recently reported acute infections or vaccinations. All the donors were Caucasian adults who lived in Nashville, Tennessee.

This receptor was obtained from a woman aged 40 to 50 in good health. Some clones in this sample may be carry-over from other donors' samples. This chain connects TRBV5-1 to TRBJ2-1; D unclear. The material sequenced was PBMCs. The CDR3 DNA is TGCGCCAGCAGCTTGGCCTTCGTCTCCTACAATGAGCAGTTCTTC. Protein: CASSLAFVSYNEQFF.